This T cell receptor (beta chain) was sequenced during a study of blood T cell repertoires in COVID-19. Whole-study context: Whether acute or convalescent, the COVID-19 samples came from the United States, Italy and Spain.

The table lists this clone with a few counts. Profiled with immunoSEQ multiplex PCR; TCRdb holds only in-frame clones, not every one. Of more than 150,000 clones listed, 78% are singletons. Looked up from germline, CDR1 is MNHEY and CDR2 is SVGAGI. There are 12 residues in the CDR3. Trimming took 8 bases from V and 6 from J, leaving 13 bases between them. The material sequenced was peripheral blood. This clonotype was sampled from a woman aged 80 or over with acute or convalescent COVID-19. The chain has TRBV6-5 and TRBJ1-1, with D unresolved. The CDR3 is CASGPPMAEAFF. The CDR3 region has the DNA TGTGCCAGCGGGCCCCCTATGGCTGAAGCTTTCTTT.